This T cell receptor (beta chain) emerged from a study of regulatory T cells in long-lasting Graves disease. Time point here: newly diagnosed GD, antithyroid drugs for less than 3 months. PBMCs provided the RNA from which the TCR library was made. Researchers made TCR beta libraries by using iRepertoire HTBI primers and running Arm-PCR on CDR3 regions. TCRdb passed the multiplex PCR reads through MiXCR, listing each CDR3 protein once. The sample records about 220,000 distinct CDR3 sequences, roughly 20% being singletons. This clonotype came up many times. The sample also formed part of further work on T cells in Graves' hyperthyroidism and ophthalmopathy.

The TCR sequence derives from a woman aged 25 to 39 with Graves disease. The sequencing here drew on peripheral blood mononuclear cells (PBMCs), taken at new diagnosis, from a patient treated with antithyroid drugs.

The CDR3: CASSVSQGAPNTGELFF. The CDR3 region has the DNA TGTGCCAGCAGCGTATCCCAGGGGGCTCCGAACACCGGGGAGCTGTTTTTT. The chain is built from TRBV9 and TRBJ2-2, with TRBD1 matching 8 bases. Germline V gene data show CDR1 as SGDLS and CDR2 as YYNGEE. The trim removed 1 base at V and 0 bases at J, leaving 5 bases unmatched. CDR3 length: 17 residues.